Following are 31 T cell receptor beta chains from one sample sequenced in a study of blood T cell repertoires in COVID-19. Clones were sequenced by immunoSEQ multiplex PCR, and TCRdb holds only the in-frame ones, with some missing. The sample includes under 150,000 clones, about 85% of them seen just once. Sequenced: peripheral blood. Receptors were obtained from a human donor in a cohort sampled during active COVID-19.

The chain joins TRBV6-6 to TRBJ2-1, with TRBD1 matching over 7 bases. Trimming took 5 bases from V and 10 from J; bases not matched to a gene: 5. The germline V gene has CDR1 MNHNY and CDR2 SVGAGI (reference sequence). CDR3 length equals 12 residues. This CDR3 reads CASSPRQGEQFF. The CDR3 bases are TGTGCCAGCAGTCCTCGACAGGGCGAGCAGTTCTTC.

This clone was seen a single time. The chain is built from TRBV10-3 and TRBJ2-1; TRBD2 aligns across 10 bases. Trimming cost V 4 bases and J 8 bases; bases outside gene matches: 8. The CDR3 is made up of 15 amino acids. The germline V gene encodes CDR1 ENHRY and CDR2 SYGVKD. The CDR3 sequence: CAISGPGLAIDEQFF. Here the CDR3 DNA reads TGTGCCATCAGTGGACCGGGACTAGCGATCGATGAGCAGTTCTTC.

This chain links TRBV6-6 with TRBJ2-7, with TRBD2 matching over 13 bases. The CDR3 length is 15 residues. V gave up 7 bases and J gave up 3 bases; unmatched junction bases: 6. CDR1 MNHNY and CDR2 SVGAGI come from the germline V gene (reference sequence). CDR3: CASNGLAGDLYEQYF. The CDR3 coding sequence is TGTGCCAGCAATGGACTAGCGGGGGACCTCTACGAGCAGTACTTC.

The chain employs TRBV5-1 and TRBJ2-7, with TRBD1 matching 12 bases. Trimming cost V 4 bases and J 6 bases; bases outside gene matches: 11. Germline V lookup: CDR1 SGHRS, CDR2 YFSETQ. This CDR3 has 16 amino acids. Written as DNA, the CDR3 is TGCGCCAGCAGCCTACGTGGGACAGGGGGCGAGGGCGAGCAGTACTTC. Amino acids: CASSLRGTGGEGEQYF.

CDR3 region: CASSFVQGAGEQYF. DNA of the CDR3: TGTGCCAGTAGTTTTGTACAGGGGGCCGGGGAGCAGTACTTC. The chain carries TRBV19 and TRBJ2-7, with TRBD1 identical over 9 bases. From germline, CDR1 is LNHDA and CDR2 SQIVND (reference sequence). The CDR3 is 14 amino acids. The junction had 9 bases not matched to a gene; V was cut back by 5 bases and J by 7 bases.

The rearrangement joins TRBV15 to TRBJ2-7; a possible D gene is TRBD1 (7 bases). With 3 bases removed from V and 1 base from J, the gap between germline ends came to 16 bases. The CDR3 extends over 16 amino acids. Germline CDR1 is LNHNV and CDR2 is YYDKDF (reference sequence). The CDR3 region is CATSSPGAGGSYEQYF. CDR3 bases: TGTGCCACCAGCAGCCCGGGGGCAGGGGGTTCCTACGAGCAGTACTTC.

This clone was recorded once. J is TRBJ2-7 and V is TRBV15; no firm D call. This CDR3 comprises 12 residues. With 0 bases removed from V and 3 bases from J, the gap between germline ends came to 3 bases. Germline V gene data show CDR1 as LNHNV and CDR2 as YYDKDF (reference sequence). The DNA for the CDR3 is TGTGCCACCAGCAGAGAGCGCTACGAGCAGTACTTC. Translation gives CATSRERYEQYF.

The chain combines TRBV19 with TRBJ1-1, with D tentatively TRBD1 (5 bases). Germline V gene data show CDR1 as LNHDA and CDR2 as SQIVND (reference sequence). The V end lost 4 bases, the J end lost 7 bases, and 13 bases lay between the germline ends. The CDR3 length is 13 residues. CDR3 sequence (DNA): TGTGCCAGTAGTACCCGGACAACCGTTGAAGCTTTCTTT. Amino acids: CASSTRTTVEAFF.

The V call is TRBV29-1, the J call TRBJ1-4; 10 bases line up with TRBD1. After removal of 5 bases from V and 4 bases from J, the junction contained 10 bases not matched to a gene. Germline CDR1 SQVTM, CDR2 ANQGSEA. There are 16 residues in the CDR3. The CDR3 DNA is TGCAGCGTTTACACCGGGACAGGGGTTCTTAATGAAAAACTGTTTTTT. Translating it yields CSVYTGTGVLNEKLFF.

The chain couples TRBV19 to TRBJ2-3, with 12 bases aligning to TRBD2. The CDR3 extends over 17 amino acids. Germline lookup yields CDR1 LNHDA and CDR2 SQIVND (reference sequence). Trimming removed 3 bases from V and 6 bases from J; junction bases left unmatched: 10. The CDR3 region has the DNA TGTGCCAGTAGTATCTTTGCTAGCGGGGGGGATGCGGATACGCAGTATTTT. This gives the protein CASSIFASGGDADTQYF.

This clone was recorded once. The rearrangement joins TRBV7-2 to TRBJ1-3; D is perhaps TRBD1 (5 bases). This CDR3 has 15 amino acids. The V end was cut by 5 bases, the J end by 0 bases, with 11 bases between. Germline V gives CDR1 SGHTA, CDR2 FQGNSA. The CDR3: CASSLDSRSGNTIYF. The DNA of the CDR3 is TGTGCCAGCAGCCTCGACAGCCGCTCTGGAAACACCATATATTTT.

This clone appeared once. The rearrangement joins TRBV7-3 to TRBJ2-1; D ambiguous. There are 15 residues in the CDR3. Germline V gene data show CDR1 as SGHTA and CDR2 as FQGTGA. V gave up 2 bases and J gave up 7 bases, with 15 bases separating them. The CDR3 spells CASSLWASTWNEQFF. CDR3 bases: TGTGCCAGCAGCTTATGGGCAAGCACTTGGAATGAGCAGTTCTTC.

This clone has more than one count but fewer than ten. The chain carries TRBV12-5 and TRBJ2-2; 8 nucleotides match TRBD2. With V trimmed by 5 bases and J by 7 bases, 3 bases remained unmatched. This CDR3 is 13 amino acids long. From germline, CDR1 is LGHNT and CDR2 FRNRAP. CDR3 region: CASGLSGSGELFF. CDR3 nucleotides: TGTGCTAGTGGTCTGAGCGGGAGCGGGGAGCTGTTTTTT.

The genes are TRBV18 and TRBJ2-1; 8 bases are shared with TRBD1. CDR3 length: 16 amino acids. V was clipped by 1 base and J by 1 base; unmatched bases: 3. CDR1 is KGHSH and CDR2 is LQKENI in the germline V gene. CDR3 amino acids: CASSPLGQESYNEQFF. The CDR3 region has the DNA TGTGCCAGCTCACCACTGGGACAGGAGTCCTACAATGAGCAGTTCTTC.

The chain joins TRBV5-4 to TRBJ1-1; the D gene is possibly TRBD1 (6 bases). The CDR3 runs to 13 residues. Trimming took 2 bases from V and 7 from J, leaving 12 bases between them. Germline loops: CDR1 SGHNT, CDR2 YYREEE (reference sequence). The CDR3 is CASSFQGLVEAFF. CDR3 in DNA: TGTGCCAGCAGCTTCCAGGGGTTGGTTGAAGCTTTCTTT.

The genes are TRBV2 and TRBJ2-3; D is possibly TRBD1 (5 bases). Germline CDR1 SNHLY, CDR2 FYNNEI. Between the trimmed V and J ends, which lost 4 bases and 1 base, there was a span of 6 bases. The CDR3 covers 13 residues. The CDR3 region is CASSVGGTDTQYF. CDR3 DNA: TGTGCCAGCAGTGTAGGGGGCACAGATACGCAGTATTTT.

V usage is TRBV19 and J usage is TRBJ2-3, with 8 bases aligning to TRBD2. The CDR3 has 15 residues. Per the germline V gene, CDR1 is LNHDA and CDR2 is SQIVND (reference sequence). V was clipped by 5 bases and J by 3 bases; unmatched bases: 7. CDR3 sequence: CASSPHSGATDTQYF. The CDR3 bases are TGTGCCAGTAGTCCCCATAGCGGGGCAACAGATACGCAGTATTTT.

The chain combines TRBV7-3 with TRBJ2-2; a weak D match, TRBD2 (5 bases). The CDR3 extends over 16 amino acids. With 1 base removed from V and 3 bases from J, the gap between germline ends came to 12 bases. In germline, CDR1 is SGHTA, CDR2 FQGTGA. This CDR3 is CASSLMSSDDTGELFF. DNA for the CDR3: TGTGCCAGCAGCTTAATGAGTAGCGATGACACCGGGGAGCTGTTTTTT.

V is TRBV6-6 and J is TRBJ2-3; D may be TRBD1 (5 bases). Trimming shortened V by 6 bases and J by 5 bases, and 18 bases separated the two germline ends. This CDR3 region has 15 residues. The V gene's germline CDR1 is MNHNY and CDR2 SVGAGI (reference sequence). This CDR3 is CASRPMGPRGDTQYF. CDR3 sequence (DNA): TGTGCCAGCAGGCCCATGGGGCCTAGGGGAGATACGCAGTATTTT.

The chain links TRBV28 to TRBJ1-5; no firm D call. The CDR3 totals 16 residues. With 5 bases removed from V and 6 bases from J, the gap between germline ends came to 20 bases. Per the germline V gene, CDR1 is MDHEN and CDR2 is SYDVKM. Here the CDR3 DNA reads TGTGCCAGCAGTCACTACAGCGGCAGGTATGGTCAGCCCCAGCATTTT. This encodes CASSHYSGRYGQPQHF.

V gene TRBV2 combines with J gene TRBJ2-2; D possibly corresponds to TRBD1 (6 bases). The germline gives CDR1 SNHLY, CDR2 FYNNEI. The CDR3 has 15 amino acids. Trimming stripped 5 bases from V and 2 bases from J, with 12 bases between. CDR3 bases: TGTGCCAGCAGTCGACCGGGACAAAACACCGGGGAGCTGTTTTTT. This encodes CASSRPGQNTGELFF.

Remarks on this clone: The DNA is omitted, as the CDR3 cannot be located on it reliably, and the CDR3 follows TCRdb's listing. This chain connects TRBV27 to TRBJ1-4; no DNA check was done on the table's D call, TRBD1. The V gene's germline CDR1 is MNHEY and CDR2 SMNVEV (reference sequence). The CDR3 is 16 amino acids in total, end residues counted. CDR3 in amino acids: CASSFGPGRANEKLFF.

This chain connects TRBV5-4 to TRBJ1-1; weak D call: TRBD1 (5 bases). Trimming cost V 5 bases and J 6 bases, with 14 bases left between them. The V gene's germline CDR1 is SGHNT and CDR2 YYREEE (reference sequence). CDR3 length: 13 residues. The CDR3 nucleotides read TGTGCCAGCAGTCGGGGGGGTTGGGCTGAAGCTTTCTTT. Amino acids: CASSRGGWAEAFF.

The gene calls are TRBV6-5 and TRBJ2-1; TRBD1 is a possible D gene (5 bases). The length of the CDR3 is 15 residues. Germline assignment: CDR1 MNHEY and CDR2 SVGAGI. The V end was cut by 7 bases, the J end by 0 bases, with 13 bases between. The CDR3 region has the DNA TGTGCCAGCATTGCCGACAGCAGCTCCTACAATGAGCAGTTCTTC. Translated, it gives CASIADSSSYNEQFF.

The gene calls are TRBV7-8 and TRBJ1-1; D remains ambiguous. Germline CDR1 and CDR2: SGHVS and FQNEAQ. The CDR3 totals 14 residues. Trimming removed 1 base at V and 1 base at J, with 7 bases between. CDR3 sequence reads: CASSLGHANTEAFF. The CDR3 DNA is TGTGCCAGCAGCTTAGGACACGCGAACACTGAAGCTTTCTTT. Supplemented by reference TRBV7-8 and TRBJ1-1, the full variable domain reads GAGVSQSPRYKVAKRGQDVALRCDPISGHVSLFWYQQALGQGPEFLTYFQNEAQLDKSGLPSDRFFAERPEGSVSTLKIQRTQQEDSAVYLCASSLGHANTEAFFGQGTRLTVV.

The gene calls are TRBV19 and TRBJ2-1, with TRBD2 identical over 7 bases. The V gene's germline CDR1 is LNHDA and CDR2 SQIVND (reference sequence). CDR3 length: 15 residues. V was clipped by 7 bases and J by 0 bases; unmatched bases: 6. CDR3 residues: CASKGAGISYNEQFF. The CDR3 DNA reads TGTGCCAGTAAGGGAGCGGGGATCTCCTACAATGAGCAGTTCTTC.

This chain joins TRBV5-1 and TRBJ1-6; 8 bases align to TRBD1. The CDR3 extends over 15 amino acids. After removal of 0 bases from V and 13 bases from J, the junction contained 9 bases not matched to a gene. Germline loops: CDR1 SGHRS, CDR2 YFSETQ. CDR3 sequence: CASSLEVQGADPLHF. The CDR3 DNA follows: TGCGCCAGCAGCTTGGAGGTGCAGGGGGCTGATCCCCTCCACTTT.

This chain joins TRBV3-1 (or the pseudogene TRBV3-2) and TRBJ1-2; TRBD1 agrees at 8 bases. Germline CDR1 reads LGHDT; CDR2 reads YNNKEL (reference sequence). This CDR3 spans 17 amino acids. V trimming: 1 base; J trimming: 0 bases; junction bases outside the gene matches: 7. CDR3 nucleotides: TGTGCCAGCAGCCAAGCTAAGGGGACAGGCCCTAACTATGGCTACACCTTC. It encodes CASSQAKGTGPNYGYTF.

This chain uses TRBV5-1 with TRBJ2-1, with D unclear. V gave up 0 bases and J gave up 5 bases, with 12 bases separating them. CDR1 and CDR2 from the germline V gene are SGHRS and YFSETQ. This CDR3 is 15 amino acids long. CDR3 in DNA: TGCGCCAGCAGCTTGGAGTCCAGGTTCGACAATGAGCAGTTCTTC. It is translated as CASSLESRFDNEQFF.

The chain joins TRBV6-2 or TRBV6-3 to TRBJ2-3; D not resolved. The germline CDR1 and CDR2 sequences are MNHEY and SVGEGT. CDR3 length: 11 residues. With 6 bases removed from V and 6 bases from J, the gap between germline ends came to 7 bases. The CDR3 DNA reads TGTGCCAGCAGCCTGGCTGATACGCAGTATTTT. It is translated as CASSLADTQYF.

The chain employs TRBV7-2 and TRBJ1-2; possibly TRBD1 for D (6 bases). Trimming removed 1 base from V and 8 bases from J, with 14 bases in between. The germline gives CDR1 SGHTA, CDR2 FQGNSA. CDR3 length: 14 amino acids. In DNA form, the CDR3 reads TGTGCCAGCAGCTTAGGGACAGCCCAATCGGGCTACACCTTC. Translating it yields CASSLGTAQSGYTF.